This T cell receptor beta chain is drawn from a study of T-cell memory formation after mild COVID-19. At the level of the study: Each donor largely had its own TCR clusters. Findings and limits, study-wide: Pre-infection memory contained some responding clones, which suggested that cross-reactive memory had joined.

In this sample, this clonotype turned up a few times. The antigen remains unidentified. The authors produced TCR alpha and TCR beta cDNA libraries with sample barcodes and UMIs by 5'RACE using constant-segment primers. TCRdb re-called the 5' RACE reads through MiXCR, storing one row per CDR3 protein. Here the sample spans approximately 490,000 distinct CDR3 sequences, roughly 20% being singletons. This CDR3 is 15 amino acids long. Germline CDR1 and CDR2: SGHVS and FNYEAQ. Trimming took 1 base from V and 2 from J, leaving 12 bases between them. The V gene is TRBV7-6, the J gene TRBJ2-7; D not certain. Sequenced: PBMCs or a T cell subset sorted from them (not recorded which). The receptor was derived from an adult woman who had mild COVID-19 (a few samples of this study predate the infection). Cell type and time point are not known. The CDR3 DNA follows: TGTGCCAGCAGCTTAGAATCCCTCGGGCCCTACGAGCAGTACTTC. This encodes CASSLESLGPYEQYF. Drawing the rest from reference TRBV7-6 and TRBJ2-7, the complete variable domain is GAGVSQSPRYKVTKRGQDVALRCDPISGHVSLYWYRQALGQGPEFLTYFNYEAQQDKSGLPNDRFSAERPEGSISTLTIQRTEQRDSAMYRCASSLESLGPYEQYFGPGTRLTVT.